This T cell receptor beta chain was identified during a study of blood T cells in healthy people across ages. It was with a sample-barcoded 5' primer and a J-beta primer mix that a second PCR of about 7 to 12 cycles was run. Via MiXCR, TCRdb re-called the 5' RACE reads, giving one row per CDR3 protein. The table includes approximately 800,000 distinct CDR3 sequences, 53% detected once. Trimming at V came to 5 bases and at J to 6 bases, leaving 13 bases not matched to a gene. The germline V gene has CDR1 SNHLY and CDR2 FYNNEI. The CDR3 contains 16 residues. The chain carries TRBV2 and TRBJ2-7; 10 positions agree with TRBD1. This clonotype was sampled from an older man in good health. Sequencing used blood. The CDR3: CASSPSPGQGFREQYF. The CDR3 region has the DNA TGTGCCAGCAGTCCTTCTCCGGGACAGGGGTTTCGCGAGCAGTACTTC. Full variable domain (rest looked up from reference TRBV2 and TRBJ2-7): EPEVTQTPSHQVTQMGQEVILRCVPISNHLYFYWYRQILGQKVEFLVSFYNNEISEKSEIFDDQFSVERPDGSNFTLKIRSTKLEDSAMYFCASSPSPGQGFREQYFGPGTRLTVT.